The 18 T cell receptor beta chains below all came from one sample that was sequenced in a study of T cell responses to AZD1222 COVID-19 vaccine. Profiling relied on immunoSEQ multiplex PCR, and the TCRdb table lists in-frame clones only, not all of them. Among around 130,000 clones, about nine tenths were seen once, and the ten largest hold 8% to 10%. The sample in question was peripheral blood, obtained 28 days after the second AZD1222 dose. Every receptor here comes from an adult who received the AZD1222 COVID-19 vaccine.

The V call is TRBV7-9, the J call TRBJ1-1; the match to TRBD1 covers 8 bases. The germline V gene has CDR1 SEHNR and CDR2 FQNEAQ (reference sequence). The CDR3 runs to 15 residues. The ends lost 5 bases at V and 5 bases at J; junction bases unmatched: 10. The CDR3: CASSRLTGAGTEAFF. DNA for the CDR3: TGTGCCAGCAGCCGCCTGACAGGGGCGGGGACTGAAGCTTTCTTT. Together with reference TRBV7-9 and TRBJ1-1, the CDR3 gives the full variable domain: DTGVSQNPRHKITKRGQNVTFRCDPISEHNRLYWYRQTLGQGPEFLTYFQNEAQLEKSRLLSDRFSAERPKGSFSTLEIQRTEQGDSAMYLCASSRLTGAGTEAFFGQGTRLTVV.

The chain uses TRBV15 and TRBJ1-5; possibly TRBD1 for D (6 bases). This CDR3 comprises 18 residues. Looked up from germline, CDR1 is LNHNV and CDR2 is YYDKDF (reference sequence). Trimming removed 1 base from V and 0 bases from J, with 16 bases in between. CDR3 loop: CATSRVPRTDYSNQPQHF. The CDR3 DNA is TGTGCCACCAGCAGAGTTCCCCGGACAGACTATAGCAATCAGCCCCAGCATTTT.

The rearrangement uses TRBV18 and TRBJ2-7; D gene unclear. This CDR3 has 14 residues. V was shortened by 3 bases and J by 0 bases, with 9 bases between the two germline ends. Per the germline V gene, CDR1 is KGHSH and CDR2 is LQKENI. CDR3 residues: CASSPHPISYEQYF. As DNA, the CDR3 is TGTGCCAGCTCACCTCACCCTATCTCCTACGAGCAGTACTTC.

This clone appeared once. This chain joins TRBV7-8 and TRBJ2-6; D is uncertain. This CDR3 is built from 16 residues. V was trimmed by 1 base and J by 2 bases, leaving 9 bases between them. Germline CDR1 is SGHVS and CDR2 is FQNEAQ. CDR3: CASSLGPSAGANVLTF. In DNA, the CDR3 is TGTGCCAGCAGCTTAGGCCCTTCGGCTGGGGCCAACGTCCTGACTTTC. Combining the CDR3 with reference TRBV7-8 and TRBJ2-6 gives the whole variable domain GAGVSQSPRYKVAKRGQDVALRCDPISGHVSLFWYQQALGQGPEFLTYFQNEAQLDKSGLPSDRFFAERPEGSVSTLKIQRTQQEDSAVYLCASSLGPSAGANVLTFGAGSRLTVL.

The chain uses TRBV12-3 or TRBV12-4 and TRBJ1-4; D unclear. The germline V and J ends were trimmed by 8 bases and 6 bases, with 13 bases remaining between them. This CDR3 spans 13 amino acids. CDR3 in amino acids: CASRKEGYEKLFF. DNA of the CDR3: TGTGCCAGCCGAAAGGAGGGATATGAAAAACTGTTTTTT.

The CDR3 protein is CASSPTGGTYEQYF. The CDR3 bases are TGCGCCAGCAGCCCGACAGGGGGGACCTACGAGCAGTACTTC. The rearrangement joins TRBV4-1 to TRBJ2-7; 9 positions match TRBD1. Trimming removed 4 bases from V and 2 bases from J; junction bases left unmatched: 3. CDR3 length equals 14 residues. Germline CDR1 MGHRA, CDR2 YSYEKL.

V usage is TRBV6-1 and J usage is TRBJ1-6; D might be TRBD1 (5 bases). Germline V CDR1 and CDR2: MNHNS, SASEGT. Trimming pared 4 bases from V and 0 bases from J, leaving 13 bases between. This CDR3 is built from 17 residues. The CDR3 nucleotides are TGTGCCAGCAGTGGACAGCGAGAGAGCTCCTATAATTCACCCCTCCACTTT. This gives the protein CASSGQRESSYNSPLHF.

The chain uses TRBV25-1 and TRBJ1-5, with D perhaps matching TRBD1 (5 bases). V was clipped by 4 bases and J by 3 bases, with 16 bases between them. This CDR3 has 16 residues. Germline loops: CDR1 MGHDK, CDR2 SYGVNS. This chain's CDR3 is CASSGPLGDFNQPQHF. The CDR3 DNA sequence: TGTGCCAGCAGTGGCCCACTGGGGGATTTCAATCAGCCCCAGCATTTT.

By proportion, this clone is large. The gene calls are TRBV11-2 and TRBJ2-3, with 7 bases matching TRBD2. The CDR3 spans 14 residues. The J segment lost 1 base and the V segment lost 2 bases, leaving 0 bases of the junction unmatched. Germline assignment: CDR1 SGHAT and CDR2 FQNNGV. The CDR3 bases are TGTGCCAGCAGCTTACTAGCGGGCACAGATACGCAGTATTTT. It translates to CASSLLAGTDTQYF.

The CDR3 protein is CASRRTGNYNEKLFF. In nucleotides, the CDR3 is TGTGCCAGCAGGCGAACAGGGAATTATAATGAAAAACTGTTTTTT. The chain uses TRBV11-2 and TRBJ1-4; perhaps TRBD1 as D (6 bases). The V gene lost 6 bases and the J gene lost 4 bases, with 15 bases spanning the gap. This CDR3 contains 15 residues. Germline lookup yields CDR1 SGHAT and CDR2 FQNNGV.

This clone was seen just once. The V call is TRBV7-8, the J call TRBJ1-1; D is ambiguous. Trimming shortened V by 3 bases and J by 2 bases, and 7 bases separated the two germline ends. CDR1 and CDR2 (germline): SGHVS, FQNEAQ. The CDR3 runs to 13 residues. CDR3 coding DNA: TGTGCCAGCAGCTTCCTTACCAACACTGAAGCTTTCTTT. It specifies CASSFLTNTEAFF. Drawing the rest from reference TRBV7-8 and TRBJ1-1, the complete variable domain is GAGVSQSPRYKVAKRGQDVALRCDPISGHVSLFWYQQALGQGPEFLTYFQNEAQLDKSGLPSDRFFAERPEGSVSTLKIQRTQQEDSAVYLCASSFLTNTEAFFGQGTRLTVV.

The genes are TRBV2 and TRBJ2-1; the match to TRBD2 covers 9 bases. This CDR3 is built from 14 residues. Germline lookup yields CDR1 SNHLY and CDR2 FYNNEI. V gave up 5 bases and J gave up 7 bases; unmatched junction bases: 6. CDR3 DNA sequence: TGTGCCAGCAGTTTATCGCGGGAGGGGAATGAGCAGTTCTTC. Amino acid sequence: CASSLSREGNEQFF.

In DNA, the CDR3 is TGTGCCAGTATTTGGGATGTCAAAGGGGGCACTGAAGCTTTCTTT. Translated, it gives CASIWDVKGGTEAFF. J is TRBJ1-1 and V is TRBV19, with a possible D match to TRBD1 (6 bases). V was shortened by 7 bases and J by 4 bases, with 19 bases between the two germline ends. From germline, CDR1 is LNHDA and CDR2 SQIVND (reference sequence). The CDR3 sequence is 15 residues long.

The count of this clone is one. The J gene is TRBJ1-1, the V gene TRBV12-3 or TRBV12-4; TRBD1 matches at 7 bases. CDR3 size: 11 residues. With V trimmed by 5 bases and J by 11 bases, 5 bases remained unmatched. The CDR3 loop reads CASSAGQVAFF. The CDR3 nucleotides are TGTGCCAGCAGTGCCGGACAGGTGGCTTTCTTT.

The chain couples TRBV4-1 to TRBJ1-5; unclear D gene. CDR1 is MGHRA, CDR2 YSYEKL, per germline. The CDR3 runs 17 residues. The V end lost 1 base, the J end lost 7 bases, and 20 bases lay between the germline ends. The DNA for the CDR3 is TGCGCCAGCAGCCAAGTTGACATGGGATTTAGCCACCAGCCCCAGCATTTT. It codes for CASSQVDMGFSHQPQHF.

The J gene is TRBJ1-1, the V gene TRBV19; 8 bases are shared with TRBD1. The CDR3 covers 19 residues. J lost 2 bases, V lost 3 bases, and 17 bases had no gene match. Germline-derived CDR1 and CDR2 are LNHDA and SQIVND (reference sequence). CDR3 sequence reads: CASSMTPPTGAGGNTEAFF. The DNA for the CDR3 is TGTGCCAGTAGTATGACCCCCCCGACAGGGGCGGGGGGAAACACTGAAGCTTTCTTT.

The V and J genes are TRBV11-2 and TRBJ2-2, with no clear D. The CDR3 runs 13 residues. Germline loops: CDR1 SGHAT, CDR2 FQNNGV. The V end was cut by 3 bases, the J end by 6 bases, with 8 bases between. CDR3 nucleotide sequence: TGTGCCAGCAGCTTGGCAGTGTCCGGGGAGCTGTTTTTT. Translated, it gives CASSLAVSGELFF.

V and J are TRBV4-3 and TRBJ1-5, with D perhaps TRBD1 (5 bases). Per germline, CDR1 LGHNA and CDR2 YSLEER. Trimming stripped 0 bases from V and 4 bases from J, with 10 bases between. The CDR3 is 15 residues long. The CDR3 sequence: CASSQDRGRNQPQHF. Here the CDR3 DNA reads TGCGCCAGCAGCCAAGATCGGGGCAGGAATCAGCCCCAGCATTTT.